Listed below are T cell receptor beta chains from one sample, sequenced in a study of T cell changes during pregnancy in multiple sclerosis. Using immunoSEQ multiplex PCR, the repertoire was profiled, and TCRdb retains in-frame clones only, with some absent. The sample has some 10,000 clones, 75% to 90% seen once. Source: CD8+ T cells from peripheral blood mononuclear cells, taken after pregnancy. The receptors here all came from a female donor in good health, enrolled as a control in a pregnancy study. Each CDR3 is given with its conserved first and last residue. Each record gives: V gene, D gene, J gene, clone size, CDR3 protein, CDR3 DNA. D genes are given only for firm matches. Rows give clone size only sometimes, using once, few, many, or a class for an expanded clone.

TRBV7-9	.	TRBJ2-7	.	CASSAVGGANYEQYF	TGTGCCAGCAGCGCTGTTGGGGGGGCGAATTACGAGCAGTACTTC
TRBV10-2	TRBD2	TRBJ2-1	.	CASRTSGGGNEQFF	TGCGCCAGCAGGACTAGCGGGGGTGGGAATGAGCAGTTCTTC
TRBV28	.	TRBJ1-5	.	CASSPGGAVTQPQHF	TGTGCCAGCAGCCCTGGGGGGGCCGTTACTCAGCCCCAGCATTTT
TRBV5-1	TRBD2	TRBJ2-2	few	CASSFPGGPAGVLTGELFF	TGCGCCAGCAGCTTCCCTGGGGGACCCGCGGGGGTACTCACCGGGGAGCTGTTTTTT
TRBV27	TRBD2	TRBJ2-7	few	CASSLSGLSYEQYF	TGTGCCAGCAGTCTTAGCGGGCTCTCCTACGAGCAGTACTTC
TRBV27	TRBD2	TRBJ2-1	.	CASSSREPLNEQFF	TGTGCCAGCAGTTCGCGGGAGCCCCTTAATGAGCAGTTCTTC
TRBV21-1	.	TRBJ2-7	.	CASSKERTGDSHEQYF	TGTGCCAGCAGCAAAGAGAGGACTGGGGACTCCCACGAGCAGTACTTC
TRBV28	.	TRBJ1-5	once	CASSLRGTWDSNQPQHF	TGTGCCAGCAGTTTAAGGGGGACGTGGGATAGCAATCAGCCCCAGCATTTT
TRBV6-6	TRBD1	TRBJ1-1	.	CASSTGQGADTEAFF	TGTGCCAGCAGTACCGGACAGGGGGCTGACACTGAAGCTTTCTTT
TRBV5-1	.	TRBJ2-3	.	CASSLEAGWTDTQYF	TGCGCCAGCAGCTTGGAAGCGGGTTGGACAGATACGCAGTATTTT
TRBV16	.	TRBJ1-5	.	CASWSGGNQPQHF	TGTGCCAGTTGGTCCGGGGGGAATCAGCCCCAGCATTTT
TRBV6-5	TRBD2	TRBJ2-1	.	CASSFGLAGEQFF	TGTGCCAGCAGTTTTGGACTAGCGGGAGAGCAGTTCTTC
TRBV4-2	TRBD2	TRBJ2-1	.	CASSQGGAAGGPNEQFF	TGTGCCAGCAGCCAGGGCGGAGCAGCGGGAGGGCCCAATGAGCAGTTCTTC
TRBV7-9	.	TRBJ1-3	.	CASSLPVSSGNTIYF	TGTGCCAGCAGCTTACCGGTATCCTCTGGAAACACCATATATTTT
TRBV10-3	TRBD1	TRBJ2-7	.	CAISGSGTGSFEQYF	TGTGCCATCAGTGGATCCGGGACAGGGTCTTTCGAGCAGTACTTC
TRBV30	.	TRBJ1-1	few	CAWSVGIENTEAFF	TGTGCCTGGAGTGTCGGGATAGAGAACACTGAAGCTTTCTTT
TRBV6-6	.	TRBJ2-7	once	CASSYVYEQYF	TGTGCCAGCAGTTACGTATACGAGCAGTACTTC
TRBV19	.	TRBJ2-7	.	CASSSQASRGSEQYF	TGTGCCAGTAGTTCCCAGGCGTCCCGGGGGAGTGAGCAGTACTTC
TRBV6-5	TRBD1	TRBJ1-5	.	CASSADRGSNQPQHF	TGTGCCAGCAGTGCAGACAGGGGTAGCAATCAGCCCCAGCATTTT
TRBV5-4	TRBD1	TRBJ2-7	.	CASSLPGGIHEQYF	TGTGCCAGCAGCTTGCCAGGGGGCATCCACGAGCAGTACTTC
TRBV6-4	.	TRBJ2-2	many	CASSDRASSGELFF	TGTGCCAGCAGTGACAGGGCTAGCAGCGGGGAGCTGTTTTTT
TRBV27	.	TRBJ2-1	.	CASSFGDIAYNEQFF	TGTGCCAGCAGTTTTGGGGACATCGCCTACAATGAGCAGTTCTTC
TRBV11-2	TRBD2	TRBJ2-7	.	CASRRSGRVYEQYF	TGTGCCAGCAGACGTAGCGGGAGGGTCTACGAGCAGTACTTC
TRBV6-5	TRBD1	TRBJ2-7	.	CATRDSSYEQYF	TGTGCCACCCGGGACAGCTCCTACGAGCAGTACTTC
TRBV4-1	TRBD2	TRBJ2-7	.	CASSLGLAVPYEQYF	TGCGCCAGCAGCCTCGGACTAGCGGTCCCCTACGAGCAGTACTTC
TRBV2	.	TRBJ1-2	few	CASSEGAGPSYGYTF	TGTGCCAGCAGTGAAGGGGCGGGACCGAGCTATGGCTACACCTTC
TRBV4-3	TRBD2	TRBJ2-3	.	CASSQDPGGPDTQYF	TGCGCCAGCAGCCAAGATCCGGGAGGGCCAGATACGCAGTATTTT
TRBV4-2	TRBD2	TRBJ2-5	.	CASSQPGLAETQYF	TGTGCCAGCAGCCAACCCGGACTAGCGGAGACCCAGTACTTC
TRBV19	TRBD1	TRBJ2-5	.	CASRTGTGYAETQYF	TGTGCCAGTAGGACCGGGACAGGGTACGCAGAGACCCAGTACTTC
TRBV21-1	.	TRBJ2-5	.	CASSTKSVVQSETQYF	TGTGCCAGCAGCACAAAGTCGGTGGTACAGTCGGAGACCCAGTACTTC
TRBV7-6	TRBD2	TRBJ2-1	.	CASSVTASGRLTSEQFF	TGTGCCAGCAGCGTAACCGCTAGCGGGAGGCTCACAAGTGAGCAGTTCTTC
TRBV5-1	.	TRBJ2-7	once	CASSWSVDYEQYF	TGCGCCAGCAGTTGGAGCGTAGACTACGAGCAGTACTTC
TRBV4-1	TRBD1	TRBJ2-2	.	CASSPETGAAGELFF	TGCGCCAGCAGCCCTGAGACAGGGGCGGCCGGGGAGCTGTTTTTT
TRBV11-3	.	TRBJ2-5	.	CASSDLGVGETQYF	TGTGCCAGCAGCGACCTCGGGGTAGGGGAGACCCAGTACTTC
TRBV7-9	TRBD1	TRBJ2-3	.	CASSQRGQNTDTQYF	TGTGCCAGCAGCCAGAGGGGACAGAACACAGATACGCAGTATTTT
TRBV19	TRBD2	TRBJ2-7	.	CASSIAKTGTSNYEQYF	TGTGCCAGTAGTATCGCCAAAACCGGGACTAGTAACTACGAGCAGTACTTC
TRBV4-3	.	TRBJ1-2	.	CASSQELGLPFYGYTF	TGCGCCAGCAGCCAAGAATTGGGCCTCCCTTTCTATGGCTACACCTTC
TRBV2	.	TRBJ2-7	.	CASNGLQVSSYEQYF	TGTGCCAGCAACGGGTTACAGGTGAGCTCCTACGAGCAGTACTTC
TRBV27	TRBD1	TRBJ1-6	.	CASSSISPIRQGGNSPLHF	TGTGCCAGCAGTTCTATATCCCCGATCCGACAGGGAGGCAATTCACCCCTCCACTTT
TRBV27	.	TRBJ2-3	.	CASSPRANQAPTDTQYF	TGTGCCAGCAGTCCCCGAGCGAACCAAGCTCCCACAGATACGCAGTATTTT
TRBV1	.	TRBJ2-3	.	CTSLGRPPAF	TGCACCAGCTTGGGCCGGCCACCGGCTTTT
TRBV28	TRBD1	TRBJ1-3	.	CASSSGQGGNTIYF	TGTGCCAGCAGTTCAGGACAGGGGGGAAACACCATATATTTT
TRBV9	.	TRBJ1-2	.	CASSDTRRNGYTF	TGTGCCAGCAGCGACACCCGCCGCAACGGCTACACCTTC
TRBV6-1	.	TRBJ1-3	.	CASSVDSSSGNTIYF	TGTGCCAGCAGTGTAGACAGCTCCTCTGGAAACACCATATATTTT
TRBV18	TRBD2	TRBJ2-1	.	CASSPNSGKTYNEQFF	TGTGCCAGCTCACCTAATAGCGGGAAGACCTACAATGAGCAGTTCTTC
TRBV6-4	TRBD2	TRBJ2-3	.	CASRLAGGPADTQYF	TGTGCCAGCAGGTTAGCGGGAGGGCCAGCGGATACGCAGTATTTT
TRBV9	TRBD1	TRBJ1-1	.	CASSVAPGQGAWDTEAFF	TGTGCCAGCAGCGTAGCGCCGGGACAGGGGGCGTGGGACACTGAAGCTTTCTTT
TRBV2	.	TRBJ2-2	.	CASSEGGSPTGELFF	TGTGCCAGCAGTGAAGGTGGGAGTCCCACCGGGGAGCTGTTTTTT
TRBV7-9	.	TRBJ1-1	.	CASSFGGEAFF	TGTGCCAGCAGCTTTGGAGGCGAAGCTTTCTTT